These 17 T cell receptor beta chains came from one sample sequenced in a study of blood T cell repertoires in COVID-19. Clones were read by immunoSEQ multiplex PCR, and TCRdb kept only the in-frame ones, dropping some. Among 190,000 or so clones listed, approximately 81% were seen once. Sequenced sample: PBMCs or T cells enriched from blood (not recorded which). The source of these receptors is a man in his forties who had recovered from COVID-19.

This clone was recorded a few times. This chain links TRBV5-1 with TRBJ1-1, with 8 bases matching TRBD1. Per the germline V gene, CDR1 is SGHRS and CDR2 is YFSETQ. V lost 3 bases, J lost 5 bases, and 12 bases stayed unmatched. This CDR3 region has 16 residues. CDR3 sequence (DNA): TGCGCCAGCAGCTCCCTCCCTATTGGACAGGGAACTGAAGCTTTCTTT. Amino acids: CASSSLPIGQGTEAFF. The complete variable domain, with remaining parts taken from reference TRBV5-1 and TRBJ1-1, reads KAGVTQTPRYLIKTRGQQVTLSCSPISGHRSVSWYQQTPGQGLQFLFEYFSETQRNKGNFPGRFSGRQFSNSRSEMNVSTLELGDSALYLCASSSLPIGQGTEAFFGQGTRLTVV.

The chain has TRBV9 and TRBJ1-2, with TRBD1 matching 8 bases. This CDR3 has 15 amino acids. V was pared by 4 bases and J by 2 bases, with 7 bases of the junction left unmatched. The germline V gene has CDR1 SGDLS and CDR2 YYNGEE. Written as DNA, the CDR3 is TGTGCCAGCAGCCCCCGGACAGGGTTGAACTATGGCTACACCTTC. Protein product: CASSPRTGLNYGYTF.

V gene TRBV25-1 combines with J gene TRBJ2-7; 13 bases align to TRBD2. CDR1 MGHDK and CDR2 SYGVNS come from the germline V gene. V lost 3 bases, J lost 8 bases, and 4 bases stayed unmatched. The CDR3 has 14 amino acids. CDR3 sequence: CASSEGLAGKKQYF. CDR3 bases: TGTGCCAGCAGTGAGGGACTAGCGGGAAAGAAGCAGTACTTC.

The chain uses TRBV29-1 and TRBJ2-3; 7 bases agree with TRBD1. Trimming cost V 5 bases and J 0 bases; bases outside gene matches: 8. Germline V gives CDR1 SQVTM, CDR2 ANQGSEA. The CDR3 sequence is 15 residues long. The CDR3 spells CSVLPGTASTDTQYF. CDR3 nucleotide sequence: TGCAGCGTTTTGCCCGGGACAGCTAGCACAGATACGCAGTATTTT.

V gene TRBV30 combines with J gene TRBJ2-7; D not resolved. The ends were cut back, 0 bases at V and 4 bases at J, with 10 bases in the middle. The CDR3 has 13 amino acids. Germline CDR1 and CDR2: GTSNPN and SVGIG (reference sequence). The CDR3 coding sequence is TGTGCCTGGAGTGTTTATACATCTTACGAGCAGTACTTC. Protein sequence: CAWSVYTSYEQYF.

The chain uses TRBV29-1 and TRBJ1-1; no clear D. V was clipped by 7 bases and J by 0 bases, with 12 bases between them. Germline CDR1 SQVTM, CDR2 ANQGSEA. There are 13 residues in the CDR3. The CDR3, as DNA: TGCAGCGCCGCTGTCGGGGTGAACACTGAAGCTTTCTTT. Protein: CSAAVGVNTEAFF.

The rearrangement uses TRBV28 and TRBJ1-1, with D tentatively TRBD1 (6 bases). The germline gives CDR1 MDHEN, CDR2 SYDVKM. This CDR3 is 16 amino acids long. Trimming cost V 5 bases and J 2 bases, with 18 bases left between them. Written as DNA, the CDR3 is TGTGCCAGCAGTCACCGGTTGGGGGCTTCAAACACTGAAGCTTTCTTT. Protein sequence: CASSHRLGASNTEAFF.

The rearrangement links TRBV15 to TRBJ2-5, with 7 bases lining up with TRBD1. Germline trimming cut 4 bases from V and 2 bases from J; bases unmatched to any gene: 10. The V gene's germline CDR1 is LNHNV and CDR2 YYDKDF (reference sequence). The CDR3 is made up of 16 amino acids. In DNA, the CDR3 is TGTGCCACCAGCAAAATGGTGGCAGGGGGTCAAGAGACCCAGTACTTC. It yields the protein CATSKMVAGGQETQYF.

The chain uses TRBV9 and TRBJ1-2; D is unclear. The CDR3 runs 13 residues. The V end lost 0 bases, the J end lost 3 bases, and 6 bases lay between the germline ends. CDR1 and CDR2 from the germline V gene are SGDLS and YYNGEE. CDR3 DNA sequence: TGTGCCAGCAGCGTAGGGGGAGACTATGGCTACACCTTC. Protein product: CASSVGGDYGYTF.

This sequence joins TRBV9 and TRBJ2-6; TRBD1 matches 8 bases. The CDR3 extends over 16 amino acids. The germline V gene encodes CDR1 SGDLS and CDR2 YYNGEE. The J segment lost 4 bases and the V segment lost 4 bases, leaving 7 bases of the junction unmatched. The chain's CDR3 is CASSHDRGSGANVLTF. Here the CDR3 DNA reads TGTGCCAGCAGCCATGACAGGGGTTCCGGGGCCAACGTCCTGACTTTC.

This rearrangement joins TRBV27 to TRBJ1-2; tentative D call: TRBD1 (6 bases). Germline CDR1 reads MNHEY; CDR2 reads SMNVEV (reference sequence). The CDR3 totals 13 residues. V was pared by 3 bases and J by 5 bases, with 10 bases between. The CDR3 sequence: CASSLSQGYGYTF. The CDR3 DNA reads as TGTGCCAGCAGTTTGAGTCAGGGGTATGGCTACACCTTC.

The rearrangement uses TRBV10-3 and TRBJ2-2; D is possibly TRBD1 (5 bases). Trimming stripped 0 bases from V and 5 bases from J, with 13 bases between. There are 16 residues in the CDR3. CDR1 and CDR2 (germline): ENHRY, SYGVKD. The CDR3 DNA is TGTGCCATCAGTGAGTCGAACACAGGTTTAACCGGGGAGCTGTTTTTT. It specifies CAISESNTGLTGELFF.

V is TRBV7-9 and J is TRBJ1-1; TRBD1 matches 9 bases. The trim removed 2 bases at V and 3 bases at J, leaving 10 bases unmatched. Germline V gene data show CDR1 as SEHNR and CDR2 as FQNEAQ (reference sequence). The CDR3 totals 17 residues. The CDR3 DNA is TGTGCCAGCAGCTTATCACCGGGACAGGGTGAGGACACTGAAGCTTTCTTT. Translating gives CASSLSPGQGEDTEAFF.

This chain uses TRBV10-3 with TRBJ2-5, with 7 bases matching TRBD2. CDR1 and CDR2 from the germline V gene are ENHRY and SYGVKD. V lost 6 bases, J lost 3 bases, and 4 bases stayed unmatched. The CDR3 totals 13 residues. CDR3: CAIRGGGEETQYF. In DNA form, the CDR3 reads TGTGCCATCAGGGGGGGAGGGGAAGAGACCCAGTACTTC.

J is TRBJ2-7 and V is TRBV11-3, with no clear D. V was pared by 5 bases and J by 3 bases, with 11 bases between. This CDR3 region has 13 residues. Per germline, CDR1 SGHNT and CDR2 YENEEA. The CDR3 coding sequence is TGTGCCAGCAGCCCGACACCCTACTACGAGCAGTACTTC. This translates into CASSPTPYYEQYF. The variable domain in full, with the rest retrieved from reference TRBV11-3 and TRBJ2-7, is EAGVVQSPRYKIIEKKQPVAFWCNPISGHNTLYWYLQNLGQGPELLIRYENEEAVDDSQLPKDRFSAERLKGVDSTLKIQPAELGDSAVYLCASSPTPYYEQYFGPGTRLTVT.

This chain uses TRBV5-1 with TRBJ2-1; weak D call: TRBD2 (6 bases). Trimming pared 0 bases from V and 3 bases from J, leaving 13 bases between. Germline lookup yields CDR1 SGHRS and CDR2 YFSETQ. This CDR3 has 16 amino acids. The CDR3 loop is CASSLEGTENYNEQFF. The CDR3 coding sequence is TGCGCCAGCAGCTTGGAAGGGACTGAAAACTACAATGAGCAGTTCTTC.

V usage is TRBV4-1 and J usage is TRBJ2-3; 9 positions agree with TRBD2. CDR3 length: 15 amino acids. Germline V gene lookup returns CDR1 MGHRA and CDR2 YSYEKL. V was clipped by 2 bases and J by 3 bases; unmatched bases: 3. The CDR3 sequence: CASSQRTSETDTQYF. The CDR3 coding sequence is TGCGCCAGCAGCCAAAGGACTAGCGAAACAGATACGCAGTATTTT.